Listed here are 18 T cell receptor beta chains from one sample, sequenced in a study of T cells in Graves' hyperthyroidism and ophthalmopathy. The source material, RNA transcripts, was used to amplify TCR beta CDR3 regions. Initially, a first-round RT-PCR of the TCR CDR3 employed the HTBI primer set. MiXCR, applied by TCRdb to the multiplex PCR reads, yields one record per CDR3 protein. The sample records 300,000 to 450,000 distinct CDR3 sequences, 15% to 19% being singletons. What was sequenced was blood. Receptors were obtained from a woman under 30 with Graves' hyperthyroidism that later progressed to Graves' ophthalmopathy.

Only a few counts were recorded for this clonotype. At one of its ends the junction is not consistent with the germline gene, which may arise from a read error. The J gene is TRBJ2-5, the V gene TRBV5-1, with D possibly TRBD2 on 5 matching bases. Germline values: CDR1 SGHRS, CDR2 YFSETQ. The CDR3 loop spans 14 amino acids. The CDR3 sequence is CASTLLWAGKTQYF. The DNA for the CDR3 is TGTGCCAGCACTCTTCTCTGGGCCGGGAAGACCCAGTACTTC.

The V call is TRBV5-1, the J call TRBJ2-3; 8 bases align to TRBD1. Germline values: CDR1 SGHRS, CDR2 YFSETQ. With 3 bases clipped from V and 3 bases from J, the junction kept 6 bases outside the gene matches. CDR3 size: 15 residues. The CDR3 spells CASSSTGGGTDTQYF. The CDR3, as DNA: TGCGCCAGCAGCTCCACAGGGGGTGGAACAGATACGCAGTATTTT.

This clonotype came up many times. This chain uses TRBV27 with TRBJ2-1; TRBD1 is a possible D gene (5 bases). Germline CDR1 and CDR2: MNHEY and SMNVEV (reference sequence). Trimming left V 3 bases short and J 3 bases short, with 24 bases between. The CDR3 is 19 amino acids. Here the CDR3 DNA reads TGTGCCAGCAGTTTGGTGCAAATCAGGGTCCCCAGCTTCTACAATGAGCAGTTCTTC. It specifies CASSLVQIRVPSFYNEQFF.

This clonotype was observed at least ten times. This rearrangement joins TRBV20-1 to TRBJ2-2; no firm D call. From germline, CDR1 is DFQATT and CDR2 SNEGSKA (reference sequence). Trimming took 2 bases from V and 5 from J, leaving 12 bases between them. The CDR3 runs 14 residues. The CDR3 is CSARNMGSTGELFF. The CDR3 nucleotides are TGCAGTGCTAGAAACATGGGGTCGACCGGGGAGCTGTTTTTT.

This clonotype was picked up many times. The V call is TRBV6-1, the J call TRBJ2-2, with D hard to call. Germline-derived CDR1 and CDR2 are MNHNS and SASEGT. Trimming removed 1 base at V and 7 bases at J, with 16 bases between. The CDR3 runs 16 residues. The CDR3 protein is CASSEGHWLVGGELFF. The CDR3 region has the DNA TGTGCCAGCAGTGAAGGGCACTGGCTCGTCGGCGGGGAGCTGTTTTTT.

Ten or more counts support this clonotype. The chain recombines TRBV27 with TRBJ2-3; 8 nucleotides agree with TRBD2. Per the germline V gene, CDR1 is MNHEY and CDR2 is SMNVEV (reference sequence). This CDR3 has 19 amino acids. Losses at the gene ends were 5 bases for V and 2 bases for J; bases not matched to a gene: 18. The CDR3 DNA sequence: TGTGCCAGCAGTCCCCCAGGGTTAGCGGGGCTTCACTTCACAGATACGCAGTATTTT. This sequence encodes CASSPPGLAGLHFTDTQYF.

CDR3 DNA: TGCAGTGCTTCCCCGGGACAGGGGACGGCGAACTATGGCTACACCTTC. Translating it yields CSASPGQGTANYGYTF. V and J are TRBV20-1 and TRBJ1-2; 10 bases match TRBD1. V shed 5 bases, J shed 2 bases, and the junction held 11 bases outside the gene matches. The CDR3 has 16 amino acids. Germline assignment: CDR1 DFQATT and CDR2 SNEGSKA (reference sequence).

At least ten counts were recorded for this clonotype. The genes are TRBV2 and TRBJ1-2; D is undetermined. CDR1 and CDR2 from the germline V gene are SNHLY and FYNNEI. V lost 6 bases and J lost 6, with 5 bases in between. The CDR3 spans 10 residues. The CDR3 sequence is CASRDNGYTF. CDR3 coding DNA: TGTGCCAGCAGAGACAATGGCTACACCTTC. The whole variable domain, remainder taken from reference TRBV2 and TRBJ1-2, is EPEVTQTPSHQVTQMGQEVILRCVPISNHLYFYWYRQILGQKVEFLVSFYNNEISEKSEIFDDQFSVERPDGSNFTLKIRSTKLEDSAMYFCASRDNGYTFGSGTRLTVV.

The J gene is TRBJ2-1, the V gene TRBV3-1; either TRBD1 or TRBD2 may supply D (5 bases each). Germline assignment: CDR1 LGHDT and CDR2 YNNKEL (reference sequence). The CDR3 is 15 amino acids. The V and J ends lost 5 bases and 6 bases respectively, with 17 bases between them. The CDR3 region is CASSIGSGRLNEQFF. CDR3 in DNA: TGTGCCAGCAGCATTGGGTCGGGACGCCTCAATGAGCAGTTCTTC.

This clonotype was seen many times. The chain carries TRBV6-2 or TRBV6-3 and TRBJ2-1; D is tentatively TRBD1 or TRBD2 (6 bases each). CDR1 and CDR2 (germline): MNHEY, SVGEGT. CDR3 length: 15 residues. Trimming stripped 5 bases from V and 0 bases from J, with 11 bases between. The CDR3 loop reads CASSRRGPSYNEQFF. CDR3 coding DNA: TGTGCCAGCAGTCGTCGGGGGCCCTCCTACAATGAGCAGTTCTTC.

The gene calls are TRBV15 and TRBJ2-7; a possible D gene is TRBD2 (6 bases). The V end was cut by 0 bases, the J end by 3 bases, with 15 bases between. This CDR3 region has 16 residues. Germline CDR1 and CDR2: LNHNV and YYDKDF (reference sequence). CDR3 amino acids: CATSRDRGLTNYEQYF. As DNA, the CDR3 is TGTGCCACCAGCAGAGATCGGGGACTGACAAACTACGAGCAGTACTTC.

This clonotype was detected only a few times. The chain recombines TRBV19 with TRBJ2-2; D is unclear. The CDR3 is 13 residues long. Trimming cost V 7 bases and J 3 bases, with 9 bases left between them. The germline V gene encodes CDR1 LNHDA and CDR2 SQIVND (reference sequence). The CDR3 loop is CASTERDTGELFF. CDR3 DNA sequence: TGTGCCAGTACCGAAAGGGACACCGGGGAGCTGTTTTTT. Together with reference TRBV19 and TRBJ2-2, the CDR3 gives the full variable domain: DGGITQSPKYLFRKEGQNVTLSCEQNLNHDAMYWYRQDPGQGLRLIYYSQIVNDFQKGDIAEGYSVSREKKESFPLTVTSAQKNPTAFYLCASTERDTGELFFGEGSRLTVL.

As to this clonotype: This clone may be a read error of a much larger clone one base away. The chain joins TRBV7-9 to TRBJ1-5; 7 nucleotides agree with TRBD1. The CDR3 contains 16 residues. Looked up from germline, CDR1 is SEHNR and CDR2 is FQNEAQ (reference sequence). Here the CDR3 reads CACSEATGSGNQPQHF. The CDR3 bases are TGTGCCTGCAGCGAAGCGACAGGGAGCGGCAATCAGCCCCAGCATTTT.

The chain carries TRBV6-1 and TRBJ1-1; tentative D call: TRBD1 (6 bases). Germline V CDR1 and CDR2: MNHNS, SASEGT. V was pared by 7 bases and J by 5 bases, with 17 bases between. The CDR3 contains 14 residues. DNA for the CDR3: TGTGCCAGCACCTCGGACAGTATCGGGACTGAAGCTTTCTTT. It yields the protein CASTSDSIGTEAFF.

As regards this clonotype: A read error may explain this, as a much larger clone is one base away. The chain employs TRBV5-6 and TRBJ1-2, with D unresolved. Per the germline V gene, CDR1 is SGHDT and CDR2 is YYEEEE. This CDR3 is built from 12 residues. CDR3 protein: CASSLSNYGCTF. In DNA, the CDR3 is TGTGCCAGCAGCTTGTCAAACTATGGCTGCACCTTC.

The chain joins TRBV4-1 to TRBJ2-7, with D unresolved. This CDR3 comprises 15 residues. V was shortened by 3 bases and J by 0 bases, with 12 bases between the two germline ends. CDR1 MGHRA and CDR2 YSYEKL come from the germline V gene. Written as DNA, the CDR3 is TGCGCCAGCAGCCATGAACGAGACACCTCCTACGAGCAGTACTTC. Translation: CASSHERDTSYEQYF.

A remark on this clonotype: A read error may produce the germline difference seen at one junction end. The J gene is TRBJ1-4, the V gene TRBV18; D is unresolved. The germline V gene encodes CDR1 KGHSH and CDR2 LQKENI. The CDR3 runs to 20 residues. The DNA for the CDR3 is TGTGCCAGCTCACCAAACGGACTGGGTAACGGAGTGTCAACTAATGAAAATCTGTTTTTT. Its protein product is CASSPNGLGNGVSTNENLFF.

This clonotype was seen repeatedly, ten times or more. The CDR3 reads CASSESTGGSYGYTF. In DNA form, the CDR3 reads TGTGCCAGCAGTGAATCGACAGGGGGGTCATATGGCTACACCTTC. The rearrangement joins TRBV2 to TRBJ1-2; 9 bases are shared with TRBD1. The germline V gene encodes CDR1 SNHLY and CDR2 FYNNEI. Trimming cost V 2 bases and J 5 bases; bases outside gene matches: 6. The length of the CDR3 is 15 residues.